A selection of T cell receptor beta chains follows, all from one sample in a study of T cells in Graves' hyperthyroidism and ophthalmopathy. TCRdb redid the calling of the multiplex PCR reads with MiXCR, one entry per CDR3 protein. The table has about 600,000 distinct CDR3 sequences, approximately 16% seen once. What was sequenced was blood. These receptors all stem from a woman aged 40 to 50 with Graves' ophthalmopathy. Each CDR3 is given with its conserved first and last residue. The order of the fields is D gene, J gene, clone size, V gene, CDR3 protein, CDR3 DNA. The D gene is left open where the match is weak. A clone size is listed for some rows: how often the clone was seen (once, few, many), or a class if it is expanded.

d_gene: TRBD1
j_gene: TRBJ1-1
abundance: .
v_gene: TRBV7-6
CDR3aa: CASVRDRGTEAFF
CDR3nt: TGTGCCAGCGTCCGGGACAGGGGCACTGAAGCTTTCTTT

d_gene: .
j_gene: TRBJ1-1
abundance: .
v_gene: TRBV20-1
CDR3aa: CSARASSGGRGNTEAFF
CDR3nt: TGCAGTGCTAGAGCGTCATCTGGGGGGCGCGGTAACACTGAAGCTTTCTTT

d_gene: .
j_gene: TRBJ2-3
abundance: many
v_gene: TRBV7-2
CDR3aa: CASSLTTVATDTQYF
CDR3nt: TGTGCCAGCAGCTTAACAACGGTAGCAACAGATACGCAGTATTTT

d_gene: .
j_gene: TRBJ2-7
abundance: many
v_gene: TRBV6-5
CDR3aa: CASSYAWEAYEQYF
CDR3nt: TGTGCCAGCAGTTACGCCTGGGAGGCCTACGAGCAGTACTTC

d_gene: TRBD1
j_gene: TRBJ1-4
abundance: few
v_gene: TRBV5-5
CDR3aa: CASSPDRGRNEKLFF
CDR3nt: TGTGCCAGCAGCCCGGACAGGGGAAGAAATGAAAAACTGTTTTTT

d_gene: TRBD1
j_gene: TRBJ1-6
abundance: few
v_gene: TRBV20-1
CDR3aa: CSAKGQGETPLHF
CDR3nt: TGCAGTGCGAAGGGACAGGGGGAGACACCCCTCCACTTT

d_gene: TRBD1
j_gene: TRBJ2-7
abundance: .
v_gene: TRBV4-1
CDR3aa: CASSPIWTGTYEQYF
CDR3nt: TGCGCCAGCAGCCCTATCTGGACAGGGACCTACGAGCAGTACTTC

d_gene: .
j_gene: TRBJ2-5
abundance: .
v_gene: TRBV4-2
CDR3aa: CASSQDWLETQYF
CDR3nt: TGTGCCAGCAGCCAAGATTGGTTAGAGACCCAGTACTTC

d_gene: TRBD2
j_gene: TRBJ2-2
abundance: few
v_gene: TRBV2
CDR3aa: CASKSGRAGATGELFF
CDR3nt: TGTGCCAGCAAGAGCGGGAGGGCCGGAGCTACCGGGGAGCTGTTTTTT

d_gene: .
j_gene: TRBJ1-3
abundance: .
v_gene: TRBV12-3/TRBV12-4
CDR3aa: CASSDSNSGDTIYF
CDR3nt: TGTGCCAGCAGTGACTCGAACTCTGGAGACACCATATATTTT

d_gene: TRBD2
j_gene: TRBJ2-1
abundance: .
v_gene: TRBV27
CDR3aa: CASSPTGLAGGYNEQFF
CDR3nt: TGTGCCAGCAGTCCCACGGGACTAGCGGGGGGATACAATGAGCAGTTCTTC

d_gene: TRBD1
j_gene: TRBJ2-3
abundance: many
v_gene: TRBV2
CDR3aa: CASRIGTGINTDTQYF
CDR3nt: TGTGCCAGCAGAATCGGGACAGGGATCAACACAGATACGCAGTATTTT

d_gene: TRBD1
j_gene: TRBJ1-6
abundance: .
v_gene: TRBV14
CDR3aa: CASSARLRDSSNSPLHF
CDR3nt: TGTGCCAGCAGCGCCCGCCTCCGGGACAGCTCTAATTCACCCCTCCACTTT

d_gene: .
j_gene: TRBJ1-1
abundance: few
v_gene: TRBV5-1
CDR3aa: CASSLNNMNTEAFF
CDR3nt: TGCGCCAGCAGCCTGAATAACATGAACACTGAAGCTTTCTTT

d_gene: .
j_gene: TRBJ1-2
abundance: few
v_gene: TRBV5-1
CDR3aa: CASSPGHDRHYGYTF
CDR3nt: TGCGCCAGCAGCCCGGGCCACGACCGTCACTATGGCTACACCTTC

d_gene: .
j_gene: TRBJ1-2
abundance: many
v_gene: TRBV20-1
CDR3aa: CSARELGTGIYGYTF
CDR3nt: TGCAGTGCTAGAGAGCTAGGGACGGGAATCTATGGCTACACCTTC

d_gene: .
j_gene: TRBJ1-3
abundance: many
v_gene: TRBV18
CDR3aa: CASSPYSDSSGNTIYF
CDR3nt: TGTGCCAGCTCACCCTATTCGGATTCCTCTGGAAACACCATATATTTT

d_gene: TRBD2
j_gene: TRBJ2-1
abundance: many
v_gene: TRBV24-1
CDR3aa: CATSRLAGGPNEQFF
CDR3nt: TGTGCCACAAGCAGACTAGCGGGAGGGCCCAATGAGCAGTTCTTC

d_gene: TRBD2
j_gene: TRBJ2-5
abundance: many
v_gene: TRBV5-1
CDR3aa: CASSLAVVSGIGETQYF
CDR3nt: TGCGCCAGCAGCTTGGCTGTTGTTAGCGGGATAGGAGAGACCCAGTACTTC

d_gene: TRBD2
j_gene: TRBJ2-1
abundance: .
v_gene: TRBV7-6
CDR3aa: CASRGASGGAGSEQFF
CDR3nt: TGTGCCAGCAGGGGGGCTAGCGGGGGGGCCGGCAGTGAGCAGTTCTTC

d_gene: TRBD1
j_gene: TRBJ1-2
abundance: few
v_gene: TRBV2
CDR3aa: CASNDRGPGGYTF
CDR3nt: TGTGCCAGCAATGACAGGGGGCCAGGTGGCTACACCTTC

d_gene: .
j_gene: TRBJ1-1
abundance: many
v_gene: TRBV12-3/TRBV12-4
CDR3aa: CASSSLFNTEAFF
CDR3nt: TGTGCCAGCAGTTCACTGTTCAACACTGAAGCTTTCTTT

d_gene: TRBD1
j_gene: TRBJ1-2
abundance: .
v_gene: TRBV10-3
CDR3aa: CALWDRGRSGYTF
CDR3nt: TGTGCCTTATGGGACAGGGGGCGATCGGGCTACACCTTC

d_gene: TRBD1
j_gene: TRBJ1-3
abundance: .
v_gene: TRBV18
CDR3aa: CASSPISGQGFSAGNTIYF
CDR3nt: TGTGCCAGCTCACCCATCTCGGGACAGGGCTTCTCTGCTGGAAACACCATATATTTT

d_gene: .
j_gene: TRBJ2-5
abundance: .
v_gene: TRBV5-1
CDR3aa: CASSLSFRQETQYF
CDR3nt: TGCGCCAGCAGCTTATCGTTCAGGCAAGAGACCCAGTACTTC

d_gene: .
j_gene: TRBJ2-7
abundance: .
v_gene: TRBV6-2/TRBV6-3
CDR3aa: CASSPRAGFEQYF
CDR3nt: TGTGCCAGCAGTCCCAGAGCAGGGTTCGAGCAGTACTTC

d_gene: .
j_gene: TRBJ2-7
abundance: many
v_gene: TRBV2
CDR3aa: CASSEPLGEQYF
CDR3nt: TGTGCCAGCAGTGAACCCTTGGGAGAGCAGTACTTC

d_gene: .
j_gene: TRBJ1-2
abundance: many
v_gene: TRBV11-2
CDR3aa: CASSLRRNYGYTF
CDR3nt: TGTGCCAGCAGCTTGAGACGGAACTATGGCTACACCTTC

d_gene: TRBD1
j_gene: TRBJ2-7
abundance: many
v_gene: TRBV12-3/TRBV12-4
CDR3aa: CASSPRGTEAEQYF
CDR3nt: TGTGCCAGCAGTCCCCGAGGGACAGAAGCCGAGCAGTACTTC

d_gene: .
j_gene: TRBJ1-2
abundance: .
v_gene: TRBV11-1
CDR3aa: CASSLHTNYGYTF
CDR3nt: TGTGCCAGCAGCTTACACACTAACTATGGCTACACCTTC

d_gene: TRBD2
j_gene: TRBJ2-7
abundance: few
v_gene: TRBV20-1
CDR3aa: CSARDIEREGYEQYF
CDR3nt: TGCAGTGCTAGAGATATAGAGCGGGAGGGGTACGAGCAGTACTTC

d_gene: .
j_gene: TRBJ1-1
abundance: many
v_gene: TRBV12-3/TRBV12-4
CDR3aa: CASSLFQVNTEAFF
CDR3nt: TGTGCCAGCAGTTTGTTCCAAGTGAACACTGAAGCTTTCTTT

d_gene: .
j_gene: TRBJ1-5
abundance: many
v_gene: TRBV12-3/TRBV12-4
CDR3aa: CASSYGPTNQPQHF
CDR3nt: TGTGCCAGCAGTTACGGGCCCACCAATCAGCCCCAGCATTTT

d_gene: .
j_gene: TRBJ2-7
abundance: .
v_gene: TRBV4-1
CDR3aa: CASSLLLSYTESYEQYF
CDR3nt: TGCGCCAGCAGCCTCCTACTCTCCTACACCGAGTCCTACGAGCAGTACTTC

d_gene: TRBD1
j_gene: TRBJ1-6
abundance: few
v_gene: TRBV5-4
CDR3aa: CASSLQGGTNSPLHF
CDR3nt: TGTGCCAGCAGCCTGCAGGGGGGGACCAATTCACCCCTCCACTTT

d_gene: TRBD2
j_gene: TRBJ2-2
abundance: .
v_gene: TRBV11-2
CDR3aa: CASSLGGGTSGDTGELFF
CDR3nt: TGTGCCAGCAGCTTAGGGGGAGGGACTAGCGGGGACACCGGGGAGCTGTTTTTT

d_gene: TRBD2
j_gene: TRBJ2-5
abundance: many
v_gene: TRBV20-1
CDR3aa: CSARWRGEETQYF
CDR3nt: TGCAGTGCTAGGTGGCGGGGGGAGGAGACCCAGTACTTC

d_gene: .
j_gene: TRBJ1-1
abundance: few
v_gene: TRBV5-4
CDR3aa: CASSKSGGAGTEAFF
CDR3nt: TGTGCCAGCAGCAAGTCTGGGGGCGCGGGCACTGAAGCTTTCTTT

d_gene: .
j_gene: TRBJ2-5
abundance: .
v_gene: TRBV7-6
CDR3aa: CASSPFPGRGGQETQYF
CDR3nt: TGTGCCAGCAGCCCGTTCCCGGGCAGGGGAGGCCAAGAGACCCAGTACTTC

d_gene: .
j_gene: TRBJ1-5
abundance: .
v_gene: TRBV7-3
CDR3aa: CASSLTGDGNQPQHF
CDR3nt: TGTGCCAGCAGCTTAACGGGAGACGGCAATCAGCCCCAGCATTTT

d_gene: TRBD2
j_gene: TRBJ2-7
abundance: many
v_gene: TRBV28
CDR3aa: CASSLSLAGDEQYF
CDR3nt: TGTGCCAGCAGTTTATCCCTAGCGGGCGACGAGCAGTACTTC

d_gene: .
j_gene: TRBJ1-1
abundance: .
v_gene: TRBV11-2
CDR3aa: CASSLLDVVAFF
CDR3nt: TGTGCCAGCAGCTTACTCGACGTAGTAGCTTTCTTT

d_gene: .
j_gene: TRBJ2-5
abundance: many
v_gene: TRBV20-1
CDR3aa: CSASFSGGLQETQYF
CDR3nt: TGCAGTGCTAGTTTTAGCGGCGGCCTACAAGAGACCCAGTACTTC

d_gene: .
j_gene: TRBJ2-7
abundance: many
v_gene: TRBV6-2/TRBV6-3
CDR3aa: CASSYQGYEQYF
CDR3nt: TGTGCCAGCAGTTACCAGGGTTACGAGCAGTACTTC

d_gene: .
j_gene: TRBJ2-2
abundance: few
v_gene: TRBV30
CDR3aa: CAWSVPSASGELFF
CDR3nt: TGTGCCTGGAGTGTCCCTAGCGCGTCCGGGGAGCTGTTTTTT